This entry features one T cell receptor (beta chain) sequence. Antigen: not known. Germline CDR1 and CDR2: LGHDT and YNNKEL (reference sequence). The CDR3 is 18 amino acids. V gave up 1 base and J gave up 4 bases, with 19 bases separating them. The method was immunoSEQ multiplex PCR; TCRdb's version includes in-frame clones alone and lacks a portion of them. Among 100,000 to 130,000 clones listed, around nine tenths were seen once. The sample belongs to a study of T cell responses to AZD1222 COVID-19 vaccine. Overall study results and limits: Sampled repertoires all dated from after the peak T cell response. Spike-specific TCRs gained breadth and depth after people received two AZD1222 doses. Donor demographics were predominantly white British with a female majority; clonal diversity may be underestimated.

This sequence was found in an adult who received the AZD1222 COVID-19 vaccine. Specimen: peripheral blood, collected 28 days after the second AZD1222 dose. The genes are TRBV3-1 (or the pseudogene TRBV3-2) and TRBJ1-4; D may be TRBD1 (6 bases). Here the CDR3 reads CASSQGSARTAINEKLFF. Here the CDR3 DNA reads TGTGCCAGCAGCCAAGGGTCGGCTAGGACAGCGATTAATGAAAAACTGTTTTTT.